One sample yielded the 14 T cell receptor beta chains listed below, sequenced in a study of CXCR3-negative and CXCR3-positive naive CD8 T cells. UMI labels and 5' RACE were used to prepare the TRB cDNA libraries. With the 5' RACE reads reprocessed, TCRdb shows one record per CDR3 protein and no DNA. The repertoire table contains some 61,000 distinct CDR3 sequences. Sequenced input: naive CXCR3- CD8+ T cells from blood. The sample's subset: CD45RO-CCR7+CD27+CD95- naive CD8+ T cells lacking CXCR3 (TNR3-). The receptors stem from a human donor in good health. Some clones in this sample may be carry-over from other donors' samples.

The rearrangement joins TRBV28 to TRBJ2-7. CDR3 length: 13 residues. Germline assignment: CDR1 MDHEN and CDR2 SYDVKM. Here the CDR3 reads CASSPSGSYEQYF. The full variable domain, completed using reference TRBV28 and TRBJ2-7, is DVKVTQSSRYLVKRTGEKVFLECVQDMDHENMFWYRQDPGLGLRLIYFSYDVKMKEKGDIPEGYSVSREKKERFSLILESASTNQTSMYLCASSPSGSYEQYFGPGTRLTVT.

This rearrangement joins TRBV5-1 to TRBJ2-2; there is no DNA to check the TCRdb D call of TRBD1. Germline values: CDR1 SGHRS, CDR2 YFSETQ. This CDR3 region has 14 residues. The CDR3 loop reads CASSRDSGTGELFF.

The V and J genes are TRBV19 and TRBJ1-1; absent DNA, TCRdb's TRBD1 call cannot be checked. Per germline, CDR1 LNHDA and CDR2 SQIVND (reference sequence). The CDR3 consists of 14 residues. The CDR3 reads CASSTGTGYTEAFF.

The chain employs TRBV7-3 and TRBJ2-5; without DNA, the TCRdb call of TRBD1 cannot be checked. Germline CDR1 SGHTA, CDR2 FQGTGA. This CDR3 is built from 16 residues. CDR3: CASSFWGQGIWETQYF.

The chain is built from TRBV29-1 and TRBJ2-1; TCRdb selects TRBD1, and the lack of DNA leaves this call unchecked. CDR3 size: 12 residues. Germline CDR1 SQVTM, CDR2 ANQGSEA. CDR3 region: CSVDGGAKEQFF.

The gene calls are TRBV25-1 and TRBJ2-1; TCRdb calls TRBD2, which cannot be checked without DNA. The CDR3 is 14 residues long. Germline CDR1 and CDR2: MGHDK and SYGVNS. The CDR3 is CASSDSGTYNEQFF.

By frequency, this clonotype registers medium-sized. This sequence joins TRBV3-1 and TRBJ2-1; without DNA, the TCRdb call of TRBD2 cannot be checked. Looked up from germline, CDR1 is LGHDT and CDR2 is YNNKEL (reference sequence). The CDR3 is made up of 20 amino acids. CDR3 amino acids: CASSPRPLAGGPSSYNEQFF.

The J gene is TRBJ1-2, the V gene TRBV2; the TRBD1 assignment by TCRdb is unverifiable without DNA. The germline V gene encodes CDR1 SNHLY and CDR2 FYNNEI. This CDR3 spans 16 amino acids. The CDR3 loop is CASSGDRDRGTYGYTF.

The rearrangement uses TRBV9 and TRBJ1-2. The CDR3 length is 15 residues. Germline assignment: CDR1 SGDLS and CDR2 YYNGEE. Here the CDR3 reads CASSPTRTLTDGYTF.

The rearrangement joins TRBV27 to TRBJ2-5; TCRdb selects TRBD1, and the lack of DNA leaves this call unchecked. CDR3 length: 15 amino acids. Germline V lookup: CDR1 MNHEY, CDR2 SMNVEV (reference sequence). CDR3 loop: CASTPLGRGKETQYF.

The chain is built from TRBV7-2 and TRBJ2-5. CDR3 size: 15 residues. The germline CDR1 and CDR2 sequences are SGHTA and FQGNSA. CDR3 residues: CASSRLRLASETQYF.

The chain employs TRBV6-5 and TRBJ2-1; the TRBD1 assignment by TCRdb is unverifiable without DNA. The CDR3 covers 17 residues. Germline V lookup: CDR1 MNHEY, CDR2 SVGAGI. The CDR3 sequence is CASSYSLPGSSYNEQFF.

The chain combines TRBV20-1 with TRBJ2-7; TCRdb names TRBD1, which stays unverified in the absence of DNA. The CDR3 is made up of 13 amino acids. Germline V lookup: CDR1 DFQATT, CDR2 SNEGSKA (reference sequence). CDR3 loop: CSASGGLSYEQYF.

The chain has TRBV5-1 and TRBJ2-3. Germline lookup yields CDR1 SGHRS and CDR2 YFSETQ. The CDR3 extends over 14 amino acids. This CDR3 is CASSLAGSENTQYF.